The 16 T cell receptor beta chains below come from one sample, sequenced in a study of a mutant IDH1 vaccine in newly diagnosed glioma. Stated time point: week 23, last vaccination. Topical imiquimod was applied with each vaccine dose, which held 300 ug of mutant IDH1 20-mer peptide. No antigen is known for these receptors. Sequencing was performed with immunoSEQ multiplex PCR; in TCRdb, only in-frame clones are kept and a portion is missing. The table lists about 44,000 clones, around 90% of them singletons. The sequencing here drew on PBMCs, taken from a glioma patient whose treatment included an IDH1 peptide vaccine. These receptors all stem from a man aged 50 to 60 with glioma.

This chain joins TRBV7-2 and TRBJ1-5; unclear D gene. Looked up from germline, CDR1 is SGHTA and CDR2 is FQGNSA. Between the trimmed V and J ends, which lost 2 bases and 6 bases, there was a span of 8 bases. This CDR3 comprises 13 residues. In DNA, the CDR3 is TGTGCCAGCAGCTTAACTGGGCGTCAGCCCCAGCATTTT. Protein: CASSLTGRQPQHF.

The chain employs TRBV29-1 and TRBJ1-5, with D perhaps matching TRBD1 (5 bases). The CDR3 is made up of 13 amino acids. CDR1 is SQVTM, CDR2 ANQGSEA, per germline. Deletions cut 5 bases from V and 7 bases from J, with 15 bases between. The CDR3 DNA follows: TGCAGCGTTCGGCAGTGGGAGGGGCAGCCCCAGCATTTT. Protein: CSVRQWEGQPQHF.

The chain carries TRBV7-9 and TRBJ2-3; D is unclear. The CDR3 has 13 amino acids. Germline V lookup: CDR1 SEHNR, CDR2 FQNEAQ (reference sequence). V was cut by 1 base and J by 4 bases, with 6 bases left in between. The CDR3 region is CASSLDPPDTQYF. CDR3 DNA: TGTGCCAGCAGCTTAGATCCCCCAGATACGCAGTATTTT.

In its sample, this clone was seen once. The chain links TRBV6-5 to TRBJ2-7; 7 bases line up with TRBD2. Germline values: CDR1 MNHEY, CDR2 SVGAGI. The CDR3 is made up of 16 amino acids. Losses at the gene ends were 2 bases for V and 4 bases for J; bases not matched to a gene: 11. The CDR3 bases are TGTGCCAGCAGTTACACTCTAGCGGTGGGAAATTACGAGCAGTACTTC. Amino acid sequence: CASSYTLAVGNYEQYF.

In the case of this clone: Relative to the germline gene, one junction end is altered; a read error may explain this. The chain combines TRBV7-9 with TRBJ2-7; D unclear. Germline V gene lookup returns CDR1 SEHNR and CDR2 FQNEAQ (reference sequence). This CDR3 region has 11 residues. In DNA form, the CDR3 reads TGTGCCAGCAGTCTCTCCCACGAGCAGTACTTC. It specifies CASSLSHEQYF.

This clone was counted a few times. This sample also contains other DNA sequences that code for the same CDR3. The chain is built from TRBV28 and TRBJ1-1, with TRBD1 identical over 8 bases. Germline CDR1 is MDHEN and CDR2 is SYDVKM. The CDR3 has 14 amino acids. V gave up 6 bases and J gave up 5 bases; unmatched junction bases: 8. CDR3 sequence reads: CASSLRGRRTEAFF. The CDR3 DNA reads TGTGCCAGCAGCCTCAGGGGGCGCCGGACTGAAGCTTTCTTT.

This chain links TRBV2 with TRBJ1-4; tentative D call: TRBD1 (5 bases). Germline CDR1 reads SNHLY; CDR2 reads FYNNEI. Trimming removed 3 bases at V and 6 bases at J, with 20 bases between. The CDR3 is 17 amino acids. CDR3 amino acids: CASSDPPGTSSYEKLFF. The DNA of the CDR3 is TGTGCCAGCAGTGACCCCCCCGGGACCTCAAGCTATGAAAAACTGTTTTTT.

The chain is built from TRBV9 and TRBJ2-3, with TRBD2 identical over 14 bases. V lost 3 bases, J lost 2 bases, and 11 bases stayed unmatched. Germline CDR1 reads SGDLS; CDR2 reads YYNGEE. The CDR3 runs to 19 residues. The chain's CDR3 is CASSAGLAGAFPTTDTQYF. The CDR3 DNA follows: TGTGCCAGCAGCGCGGGACTAGCGGGGGCCTTCCCAACCACAGATACGCAGTATTTT. Filled out from reference TRBV9 and TRBJ2-3, the complete variable domain reads DSGVTQTPKHLITATGQRVTLRCSPRSGDLSVYWYQQSLDQGLQFLIQYYNGEERAKGNILERFSAQQFPDLHSELNLSSLELGDSALYFCASSAGLAGAFPTTDTQYFGPGTRLTVL.

The chain is built from TRBV2 and TRBJ2-2, with D perhaps TRBD2 (5 bases). Germline-derived CDR1 and CDR2 are SNHLY and FYNNEI. The CDR3 is 11 residues long. V gave up 11 bases and J gave up 5 bases, with 9 bases separating them. The CDR3 loop is CARGGTGELFF. As DNA, the CDR3 is TGTGCCCGAGGAGGTACCGGGGAGCTGTTTTTT.

The chain links TRBV6-5 to TRBJ2-3, with 9 bases aligning to TRBD2. Germline V gives CDR1 MNHEY, CDR2 SVGAGI. V was pared by 7 bases and J by 0 bases, with 5 bases of the junction left unmatched. The CDR3 is 15 amino acids. CDR3 in amino acids: CASKVAGGSTDTQYF. The CDR3 region has the DNA TGTGCCAGCAAAGTGGCGGGAGGGAGCACAGATACGCAGTATTTT.

The chain employs TRBV2 and TRBJ1-5; D uncertain. Germline V gene data show CDR1 as SNHLY and CDR2 as FYNNEI. The CDR3 sequence is 13 residues long. Trimming pared 8 bases from V and 0 bases from J, leaving 8 bases between. The DNA of the CDR3 is TGTGCCAGCCGCCAGTATAGCAATCAGCCCCAGCATTTT. Translation gives CASRQYSNQPQHF. The entire variable domain, with the rest obtained from reference TRBV2 and TRBJ1-5, is as follows: EPEVTQTPSHQVTQMGQEVILRCVPISNHLYFYWYRQILGQKVEFLVSFYNNEISEKSEIFDDQFSVERPDGSNFTLKIRSTKLEDSAMYFCASRQYSNQPQHFGDGTRLSIL.

The chain has TRBV5-1 and TRBJ2-1; 7 bases are a match to TRBD2. Trimming took 5 bases from V and 0 from J; bases not matched to a gene: 5. This CDR3 region has 15 residues. The germline CDR1 and CDR2 sequences are SGHRS and YFSETQ. The DNA of the CDR3 is TGCGCCAGCAGAACTAGCGACAGCTCCTACAATGAGCAGTTCTTC. Its protein product is CASRTSDSSYNEQFF.

The rearrangement joins TRBV2 to TRBJ1-2; the D gene is possibly TRBD1 (5 bases). V was pared by 7 bases and J by 8 bases, with 14 bases between. Germline V gene sequence: CDR1 SNHLY, CDR2 FYNNEI. The CDR3 covers 12 residues. The CDR3 sequence: CASNRQLMGYTF. The CDR3 DNA is TGTGCCAGCAATCGACAGCTTATGGGCTACACCTTC. The complete variable domain, with remaining parts taken from reference TRBV2 and TRBJ1-2, reads EPEVTQTPSHQVTQMGQEVILRCVPISNHLYFYWYRQILGQKVEFLVSFYNNEISEKSEIFDDQFSVERPDGSNFTLKIRSTKLEDSAMYFCASNRQLMGYTFGSGTRLTVV.

J is TRBJ2-5 and V is TRBV30; D gene ambiguous. This CDR3 is 16 amino acids long. Germline loops: CDR1 GTSNPN, CDR2 SVGIG (reference sequence). Trimming removed 4 bases from V and 1 base from J, with 19 bases in between. CDR3 region: CAWTPWTDALQETQYF. CDR3 nucleotide sequence: TGTGCCTGGACCCCCTGGACGGACGCCCTCCAAGAGACCCAGTACTTC.

This chain links TRBV5-4 with TRBJ2-1; a possible D gene is TRBD1 (6 bases). This CDR3 comprises 15 residues. Between the trimmed V and J ends, which lost 0 bases and 0 bases, there was a span of 7 bases. CDR1 is SGHNT, CDR2 YYREEE, per germline (reference sequence). The CDR3 nucleotides are TGTGCCAGCAGCTTGGTGGACAGCTCCTACAATGAGCAGTTCTTC. Its protein is CASSLVDSSYNEQFF.

The chain couples TRBV6-5 to TRBJ2-7; the D call may be TRBD1 or TRBD2 (5 bases each). CDR3 length: 14 residues. The V gene lost 0 bases and the J gene lost 4 bases, with 10 bases spanning the gap. Germline V gene sequence: CDR1 MNHEY, CDR2 SVGAGI. In nucleotides, the CDR3 is TGTGCCAGCAGTTACTCGAGGGGCTGGTACGAGCAGTACTTC. Its protein product is CASSYSRGWYEQYF.